Reported below is one T cell receptor (beta chain). No cognate antigen has been identified for it. The input lacks base qualities; no much larger clone sits a single base away. Per the germline V gene, SGHRS is the CDR1 and YFSETQ is the CDR2. Inclusive of the bounding cysteine and phenylalanine, the CDR3 is 14 residues long. Only the CDR3 DNA stays, 42 bases, in frame from base 1. The germline V and J ends show losses of 6 bases and 2 bases respectively, and no gene match explains 6 bases of the junction. The donors were roughly 38 Caucasian individuals from Russia, aged roughly 6 to 100 years, who were systemically healthy. Around 10 milliliters of peripheral blood were drawn from each donor into EDTA-treated Vacutainer tubes. Ficoll-Paque density-gradient centrifugation was used to isolate PBMCs, with at least 6.5 million per sample. Total RNA, at least 5 micrograms per sample, was extracted from PBMCs with Trizol reagent. Naive CD45RAhigh/CD27high T cell percentages were measured by flow cytometry on a PBMC aliquot from every donor.

The data are from a study of blood T cells in healthy people across ages (dated by TCRdb to between 2014 and 2017). A note on the overall study: In model experiments, roughly one uniquely barcoded TCR beta cDNA molecule per two T cells was captured by template switching. Using deep sequencing normalized with unique cDNA molecular identifiers, the study measured how TCR beta repertoire diversity changes with age. The donors were divided into four age groups: young (average roughly 15 years), middle-aged (about 40), aged (about 60) and long-lived (around 80). To avoid experimental bias, donors of different ages were randomly spread across the sequencing lanes. The study analyzed two additional independent replicas of 1 million unique cDNA reads from the same blood draw for two donors, one aged 18 to 29 and one aged 80 or older.

Library generation was performed with 5' RACE. The data were produced on an Illumina HiSeq 2500. The second PCR ran for about 7 to 11 cycles and used a J-beta primer mix along with a sample-barcoded 5' primer. A template-switch 5' adaptor carrying 12 random nucleotides introduced a unique molecular identifier onto each TCR beta cDNA molecule. Each sample yielded at least 3 million CDR3-containing paired-end reads. First-strand cDNA synthesis was performed from all RNA using the Mint cDNA synthesis kit, with priming by a TRBC-specific oligonucleotide. Following uracil-DNA glycosylase treatment, all cDNA underwent a first 18-cycle PCR with the universal primers M1SS and BC2_uni_R. For the original study's pipeline: For normalization, 1 million high-quality reads were randomly selected from each sample, with every read carrying a distinct molecular identifier. Instead of being binned into consensus sequences, reads that shared molecular identifiers were thrown out. MiTCR, set to a Q25 quality threshold and the strictest error-elimination algorithm, was used for CDR3 identification, clonotype clustering and error correction. A nonparametric unseen species model using Euler transformation provided a lower-bound estimate of total TCR beta diversity. The raw public data were reprocessed by TCRdb itself: fastp quality trimming at Q25, MiXCR clonotype calling, in-frame beta chains only. A single entry per CDR3 protein holds the most common genes and DNA from its merged rows. TCRdb's processing, not the study's, gives the V and J calls here. This sample lists more than 800,000 distinct CDR3 sequences; 35% to 55% were detected once. Together, the top ten hold around 18% of the sample.

Summary of the overall study and its limitations: The long-lived group showed more naive CD4+ T cells, fewer expanded clones and increased TCR diversity than the aged group, suggesting age selection. Because profiling used bulk unsorted PBMCs, naive and antigen-experienced compartments could not be compared conclusively. As age increased, observed TCR beta diversity per million T cells dropped in a roughly linear way, and a significant reduction was already evident by age 40. Because the CMV infection status of the donors was unknown, age-related changes in expanded clonotypes may potentially have been confounded. Estimates of total diversity from one million sequenced T cells were regarded as lower bounds and underestimates. A strong correlation was found between observed TCR beta diversity and the percentage of naive T cells measured by flow cytometry.

The TCR comes from a woman in her sixties or seventies in good health. Specimen: blood. The rearrangement joined TRBV5-1 to TRBJ2-3; 7 nucleotides in the junction match TRBD1. The CDR3 in this case is CASTQGDSTDTQYF. Here is the DNA: TGCGCCAGCACCCAGGGGGATTCCACAGATACGCAGTATTTT.